These 14 T cell receptor beta chains were sequenced from one sample in a study of T-cell memory formation after mild COVID-19. TCRdb processed the 5' RACE reads anew with MiXCR; each CDR3 protein has one entry. The sample has approximately 150,000 distinct CDR3 sequences, 5.5% to 7% seen once. The sequenced material came from PBMCs or a T cell subset sorted from them (not recorded which). The receptors were gathered from an adult woman who had mild COVID-19 (a few samples of this study predate the infection). Cell type and time point are not known.

The sample holds many counts of this clonotype. J is TRBJ2-7 and V is TRBV20-1; 14 bases agree with TRBD2. V shed 0 bases and J 3 bases; nucleotides not matched to a gene: 10. CDR1 is DFQATT, CDR2 SNEGSKA, per germline (reference sequence). CDR3 length: 18 residues. The CDR3 sequence is CSARDPLGLAGENYEQYF. The CDR3 DNA sequence: TGCAGTGCTAGAGATCCCCTGGGACTAGCGGGGGAAAACTACGAGCAGTACTTC.

The V call is TRBV7-3, the J call TRBJ1-1; TRBD1 matches at 8 bases. V gave up 5 bases and J gave up 3 bases; unmatched junction bases: 5. The CDR3 is 14 residues long. Germline assignment: CDR1 SGHTA and CDR2 FQGTGA. The DNA for the CDR3 is TGTGCCAGCAGCCGTCAGGGGGCGGACACTGAAGCTTTCTTT. Amino acids: CASSRQGADTEAFF.

This clonotype was observed a few times. Relative to the germline gene, one junction end is altered; a read error may explain this. The chain joins TRBV20-1 to TRBJ2-7; perhaps TRBD1 as D (7 bases). The CDR3 is made up of 12 amino acids. Per germline, CDR1 DFQATT and CDR2 SNEGSKA (reference sequence). The CDR3 DNA is TGCAGTGCAGGAGGGGGCTCCGACGAGCAGTACTTC. It encodes CSAGGGSDEQYF.

This clonotype was seen a handful of times. The CDR3 loop reads CASSLVVPTDTGELFF. The DNA of the CDR3 is TGTGCCAGCAGCTTAGTGGTCCCGACAGACACCGGGGAGCTGTTTTTT. The chain joins TRBV11-3 to TRBJ2-2; D might be TRBD1 (5 bases). The CDR3 has 16 amino acids. The V end lost 1 base, the J end lost 3 bases, and 12 bases lay between the germline ends. Germline V CDR1 and CDR2: SGHNT, YENEEA.

This clonotype has a count of ten or more. The CDR3 region has the DNA TGCAGTGCTAGGCAAGGTTGGCAGCGGGCCCCAGATACGCAGTATTTT. Its protein product is CSARQGWQRAPDTQYF. The chain joins TRBV20-1 to TRBJ2-3, with a tentative D call TRBD2 (6 bases). V was shortened by 3 bases and J by 4 bases, with 20 bases between the two germline ends. CDR1 and CDR2 (germline): DFQATT, SNEGSKA (reference sequence). The CDR3 has 16 residues.

This clonotype was seen a few times. The chain joins TRBV6-5 to TRBJ1-5; D unresolved. The CDR3 is 13 amino acids. Germline-derived CDR1 and CDR2 are MNHEY and SVGAGI. Trimming removed 6 bases at V and 1 base at J, with 7 bases between. CDR3 sequence: CASSGWSNQPQHF. CDR3 nucleotide sequence: TGTGCCAGCAGCGGCTGGAGCAATCAGCCCCAGCATTTT.

The J gene is TRBJ1-5, the V gene TRBV20-1; possibly TRBD1 for D (5 bases). Germline values: CDR1 DFQATT, CDR2 SNEGSKA (reference sequence). The V end lost 1 base, the J end lost 6 bases, and 13 bases lay between the germline ends. CDR3 size: 14 residues. As DNA, the CDR3 is TGCAGTGCTAGAGCTGGGGGGGTGAGTCAGCCCCAGCATTTT. Residues: CSARAGGVSQPQHF.

The CDR3 here is CASSLSSGGVYEQFF. The CDR3 DNA is TGCGCCAGCAGCTTGTCTAGCGGGGGGGTCTATGAGCAGTTCTTC. The rearrangement links TRBV5-1 to TRBJ2-1; 12 positions agree with TRBD2. The germline CDR1 and CDR2 sequences are SGHRS and YFSETQ. V gave up 1 base and J gave up 8 bases; unmatched junction bases: 4. There are 15 residues in the CDR3.

CDR3 sequence: CATSDSDLNTEAFF. The CDR3 DNA follows: TGTGCCACCAGTGACTCGGACCTGAACACTGAAGCTTTCTTT. V gene TRBV24-1 combines with J gene TRBJ1-1; D unresolved. The CDR3 spans 14 residues. Trimming shortened V by 4 bases and J by 0 bases, and 8 bases separated the two germline ends. CDR1 and CDR2 (germline): KGHDR, SFDVKD.

This clonotype was observed at least ten times. The V call is TRBV18, the J call TRBJ2-7; 8 bases fit TRBD1. The V and J ends lost 2 bases and 4 bases, in that order; junction bases with no gene match: 4. CDR1 and CDR2 from the germline V gene are KGHSH and LQKENI. CDR3 length equals 14 residues. The DNA of the CDR3 is TGTGCCAGCTCACCAAGGACAGGGTATTACGAGCAGTACTTC. It specifies CASSPRTGYYEQYF.

This clonotype came up many times. The gene calls are TRBV5-1 and TRBJ2-7; D not resolved. The CDR3 has 13 residues. CDR1 and CDR2 from the germline V gene are SGHRS and YFSETQ. Between the trimmed V and J ends, which lost 0 bases and 3 bases, there was a span of 7 bases. Here the CDR3 reads CASSLGSVYEQYF. In nucleotides, the CDR3 is TGCGCCAGCAGCTTGGGGTCAGTCTACGAGCAGTACTTC.

The rearrangement uses TRBV30 and TRBJ1-6; D is unclear. V lost 3 bases, J lost 5 bases, and 8 bases lay in between. Looked up from germline, CDR1 is GTSNPN and CDR2 is SVGIG (reference sequence). The CDR3 has 13 residues. The CDR3: CAWSLANNSPLHF. The CDR3 DNA reads as TGTGCCTGGAGCCTTGCAAATAATTCACCCCTCCACTTT.

This clonotype was picked up many times. The V gene is TRBV6-5, the J gene TRBJ2-7; D possibly uses TRBD1 or TRBD2 (6 bases each). Germline CDR1 is MNHEY and CDR2 is SVGAGI. The CDR3 extends over 16 amino acids. The germline V and J ends were trimmed by 0 bases and 3 bases, with 15 bases remaining between them. DNA for the CDR3: TGTGCCAGCAGTTACTCGGCGGGGACACCCAACTACGAGCAGTACTTC. Its protein product is CASSYSAGTPNYEQYF.

At least ten counts were recorded for this clonotype. V gene TRBV29-1 combines with J gene TRBJ1-5; D remains ambiguous. The CDR3 spans 13 residues. Trimming took off 4 bases at V and 0 bases at J, with 7 bases between the two ends. CDR1 SQVTM and CDR2 ANQGSEA come from the germline V gene. Here the CDR3 reads CSVAASSNQPQHF. CDR3 bases: TGCAGCGTTGCGGCATCTAGCAATCAGCCCCAGCATTTT.